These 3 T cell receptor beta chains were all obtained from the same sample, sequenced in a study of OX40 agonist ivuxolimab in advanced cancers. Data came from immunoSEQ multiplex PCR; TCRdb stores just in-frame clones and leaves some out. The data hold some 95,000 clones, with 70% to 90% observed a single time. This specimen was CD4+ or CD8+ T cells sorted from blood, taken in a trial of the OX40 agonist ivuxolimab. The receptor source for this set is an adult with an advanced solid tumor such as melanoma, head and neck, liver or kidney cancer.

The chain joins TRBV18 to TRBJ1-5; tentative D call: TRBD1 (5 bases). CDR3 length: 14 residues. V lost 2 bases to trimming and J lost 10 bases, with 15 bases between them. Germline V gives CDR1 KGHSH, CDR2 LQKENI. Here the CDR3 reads CASSPTGTAFPQHF. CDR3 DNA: TGTGCCAGCTCACCAACCGGGACCGCGTTTCCCCAGCATTTT.

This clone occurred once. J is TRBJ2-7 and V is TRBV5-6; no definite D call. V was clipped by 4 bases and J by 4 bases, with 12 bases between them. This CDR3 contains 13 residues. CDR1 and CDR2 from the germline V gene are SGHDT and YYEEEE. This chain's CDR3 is CASSAVMSYEQYF. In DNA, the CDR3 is TGTGCCAGCAGCGCCGTGATGAGTTACGAGCAGTACTTC.

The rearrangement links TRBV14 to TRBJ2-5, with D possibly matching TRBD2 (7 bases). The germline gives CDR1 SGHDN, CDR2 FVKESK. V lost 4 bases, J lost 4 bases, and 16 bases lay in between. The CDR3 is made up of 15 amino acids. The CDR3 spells CASSPLWGGGETQYF. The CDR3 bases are TGTGCCAGCAGCCCCCTGTGGGGGGGCGGAGAGACCCAGTACTTC.